The 20 T cell receptor beta chains listed next were all sequenced from one sample in a study of technical replicates of blood from a handful of donors. The method was immunoSEQ multiplex PCR; TCRdb's version includes in-frame clones alone and lacks a portion of them. In the table there are roughly 92,000 clones, approximately 95% of which are singletons. The sample consisted of T cells isolated from PBMCs. These receptors were taken from a human donor in good health.

The rearrangement links TRBV4-1 to TRBJ1-1; a weak D match, TRBD1 (5 bases). Germline CDR1 reads MGHRA; CDR2 reads YSYEKL. Trimming took 0 bases from V and 3 from J, leaving 11 bases between them. CDR3 size: 15 residues. The DNA for the CDR3 is TGCGCCAGCAGCCAAGATCAGGGTTTAGACACTGAAGCTTTCTTT. It codes for CASSQDQGLDTEAFF.

This clone was detected a few times. This sequence joins TRBV7-8 and TRBJ1-1; 11 bases match TRBD1. V gave up 1 base and J gave up 2 bases; unmatched junction bases: 0. Germline assignment: CDR1 SGHVS and CDR2 FQNEAQ. The CDR3 length is 15 residues. In DNA form, the CDR3 reads TGTGCCAGCAGCTTAGGGACAGGGGGCAACACTGAAGCTTTCTTT. Translated: CASSLGTGGNTEAFF.

The gene calls are TRBV25-1 and TRBJ2-3; 7 nucleotides agree with TRBD1. In germline, CDR1 is MGHDK, CDR2 SYGVNS. V was pared by 8 bases and J by 8 bases, with 10 bases of the junction left unmatched. This CDR3 has 13 amino acids. This CDR3 reads CASGVTGLTTQYF. CDR3 in DNA: TGTGCCAGCGGGGTGACAGGGCTAACTACGCAGTATTTT.

This clone was seen only once. The chain couples TRBV7-2 to TRBJ1-2; D uncertain. The CDR3 covers 15 residues. CDR1 and CDR2 (germline): SGHTA, FQGNSA. V was shortened by 2 bases and J by 0 bases, with 10 bases between the two germline ends. As DNA, the CDR3 is TGTGCCAGCAGCTTAAGTTCTATCTCTAACTATGGCTACACCTTC. It is translated as CASSLSSISNYGYTF.

The rearrangement joins TRBV19 to TRBJ1-2, with 8 bases matching TRBD1. The CDR3 has 15 amino acids. Germline lookup yields CDR1 LNHDA and CDR2 SQIVND (reference sequence). The junction had 10 bases not matched to a gene; V was cut back by 6 bases and J by 4 bases. The CDR3 nucleotides are TGTGCCAGTAGGGCAGACAGGGGAGGGTTCTATGGCTACACCTTC. The encoded protein is CASRADRGGFYGYTF.

The chain links TRBV6-5 to TRBJ2-3; 7 bases are shared with TRBD2. The V segment lost 8 bases and the J segment 3 bases; nucleotides outside the gene matches: 8. CDR1 is MNHEY and CDR2 is SVGAGI in the germline V gene. The CDR3 has 14 residues. Written as DNA, the CDR3 is TGTGCCAGCCGCGGACTAGAACGTACAGATACGCAGTATTTT. This gives the protein CASRGLERTDTQYF.

The rearrangement uses TRBV28 and TRBJ2-7; possible D gene TRBD2, 6 bases. CDR1 and CDR2 from the germline V gene are MDHEN and SYDVKM. The CDR3 consists of 17 residues. V was shortened by 4 bases and J by 3 bases, with 22 bases between the two germline ends. The CDR3 DNA reads TGTGCCAGCAGTTCTATCCCCCCAATCGGGAGAATCTACGAGCAGTACTTC. Its protein is CASSSIPPIGRIYEQYF.

This clone was detected only once. The chain recombines TRBV2 with TRBJ1-4; perhaps TRBD1 as D (5 bases). The V gene lost 8 bases and the J gene lost 4 bases, with 14 bases spanning the gap. Per the germline V gene, CDR1 is SNHLY and CDR2 is FYNNEI. The CDR3 runs to 14 residues. The DNA of the CDR3 is TGTGCCAGCGGAGGGACGGACCATAATGAAAAACTGTTTTTT. It specifies CASGGTDHNEKLFF.

The gene calls are TRBV28 and TRBJ1-5, with D hard to call. CDR3 length: 12 residues. Germline loops: CDR1 MDHEN, CDR2 SYDVKM. Trimming pared 8 bases from V and 4 bases from J, leaving 9 bases between. The CDR3 DNA reads TGTGCCAGCGGCGGAGGGAATCAGCCCCAGCATTTT. Translating it yields CASGGGNQPQHF.

This chain connects TRBV28 to TRBJ1-5, with 10 bases identical to TRBD1. Trimming removed 5 bases from V and 0 bases from J; junction bases left unmatched: 4. CDR1 and CDR2 from the germline V gene are MDHEN and SYDVKM. This CDR3 is built from 16 residues. Here the CDR3 DNA reads TGTGCCAGCAGTCCGGGACAGGGGCTTAGCAATCAGCCCCAGCATTTT. It codes for CASSPGQGLSNQPQHF.

This chain joins TRBV4-3 and TRBJ2-3, with 11 bases that match TRBD2. CDR1 and CDR2 from the germline V gene are LGHNA and YSLEER. The CDR3 runs to 15 residues. J was trimmed by 4 bases and V by 1 base; bases with no gene match: 1. The CDR3 sequence is CASSQGLAGSDTQYF. CDR3 DNA sequence: TGCGCCAGCAGCCAAGGACTAGCGGGATCAGATACGCAGTATTTT.

The genes are TRBV19 and TRBJ1-5; unclear D gene. This CDR3 contains 13 residues. Looked up from germline, CDR1 is LNHDA and CDR2 is SQIVND (reference sequence). Trimming took 3 bases from V and 4 from J, leaving 7 bases between them. The CDR3 DNA is TGTGCCAGTAGTATTGGAGTGAATCAGCCCCAGCATTTT. It translates to CASSIGVNQPQHF. The full variable domain, with the rest looked up from reference TRBV19 and TRBJ1-5, is DGGITQSPKYLFRKEGQNVTLSCEQNLNHDAMYWYRQDPGQGLRLIYYSQIVNDFQKGDIAEGYSVSREKKESFPLTVTSAQKNPTAFYLCASSIGVNQPQHFGDGTRLSIL.

The chain links TRBV30 to TRBJ1-1; D is uncertain. The CDR3 totals 13 residues. Germline CDR1 is GTSNPN and CDR2 is SVGIG (reference sequence). The V gene lost 3 bases and the J gene lost 3 bases, with 11 bases spanning the gap. CDR3 loop: CAWSSIMYTEAFF. CDR3 nucleotides: TGTGCCTGGAGCAGTATTATGTACACTGAAGCTTTCTTT. Based on the CDR3 plus reference TRBV30 and TRBJ1-1, the full variable domain is SQTIHQWPATLVQPVGSPLSLECTVEGTSNPNLYWYRQAAGRGLQLLFYSVGIGQISSEVPQNLSASRPQDRQFILSSKKLLLSDSGFYLCAWSSIMYTEAFFGQGTRLTVV.

This clone appeared once. Here the CDR3 reads CASSPNQVYEQYF. Written as DNA, the CDR3 is TGTGCCAGCAGCCCAAATCAGGTCTACGAGCAGTACTTC. The V gene is TRBV27, the J gene TRBJ2-7; no clear D gene. The CDR3 is made up of 13 amino acids. V lost 6 bases to trimming and J lost 3 bases, with 12 bases between them. Germline V gene data show CDR1 as MNHEY and CDR2 as SMNVEV (reference sequence).

The chain has TRBV5-1 and TRBJ2-1, with TRBD1 identical over 7 bases. Looked up from germline, CDR1 is SGHRS and CDR2 is YFSETQ. V was clipped by 2 bases and J by 4 bases; unmatched bases: 3. This CDR3 region has 14 residues. CDR3: CASSFGQEYNEQFF. As DNA, the CDR3 is TGCGCCAGCAGCTTCGGACAGGAGTACAATGAGCAGTTCTTC.

The chain uses TRBV6-5 and TRBJ1-1; D perhaps matches TRBD1 (5 bases). The CDR3 has 15 amino acids. Germline-derived CDR1 and CDR2 are MNHEY and SVGAGI. Trimming removed 2 bases from V and 0 bases from J, with 10 bases in between. In nucleotides, the CDR3 is TGTGCCAGCAGTTACGAATCAGGGATGAACACTGAAGCTTTCTTT. It specifies CASSYESGMNTEAFF.

The chain joins TRBV19 to TRBJ2-5, with 10 nucleotides matching TRBD2. Losses at the gene ends were 6 bases for V and 5 bases for J; bases not matched to a gene: 3. Per the germline V gene, CDR1 is LNHDA and CDR2 is SQIVND (reference sequence). The CDR3 is 13 amino acids. CDR3 protein: CASRSGLAETQYF. The CDR3 DNA reads TGTGCCAGTAGATCGGGACTAGCGGAGACCCAGTACTTC. Drawing the rest from reference TRBV19 and TRBJ2-5, the complete variable domain is DGGITQSPKYLFRKEGQNVTLSCEQNLNHDAMYWYRQDPGQGLRLIYYSQIVNDFQKGDIAEGYSVSREKKESFPLTVTSAQKNPTAFYLCASRSGLAETQYFGPGTRLLVL.

The rearrangement uses TRBV7-3 and TRBJ2-1; D is uncertain. Trimming shortened V by 2 bases and J by 1 base, and 9 bases separated the two germline ends. The CDR3 spans 15 residues. CDR1 and CDR2 (germline): SGHTA, FQGTGA. The CDR3 DNA is TGTGCCAGCAGCTTATTGAGTAGTTCCTACAATGAGCAGTTCTTC. Protein sequence: CASSLLSSSYNEQFF.

In its sample, this clone was seen once. The J gene is TRBJ1-1, the V gene TRBV6-4; TRBD1 might be the D (5 bases). Trimming removed 3 bases from V and 5 bases from J, with 13 bases in between. CDR3 length: 14 residues. CDR1 and CDR2 from the germline V gene are MRHNA and SNTAGT. As DNA, the CDR3 is TGTGCCAGCAGTGAGCGGGGGGGGGAGACTGAAGCTTTCTTT. This gives the protein CASSERGGETEAFF.

The CDR3 bases are TGTGCCAGCTCACTCGACATTCTCTATGGCTACACCTTC. The encoded protein is CASSLDILYGYTF. V usage is TRBV18 and J usage is TRBJ1-2; D remains ambiguous. The CDR3 totals 13 residues. Trimming removed 4 bases from V and 4 bases from J, with 10 bases in between. Germline-derived CDR1 and CDR2 are KGHSH and LQKENI. The full variable domain, its missing parts supplied by reference TRBV18 and TRBJ1-2, is NAGVMQNPRHLVRRRGQEARLRCSPMKGHSHVYWYRQLPEEGLKFMVYLQKENIIDESGMPKERFSAEFPKEGPSILRIQQVVRGDSAAYFCASSLDILYGYTFGSGTRLTVV.